This T cell receptor beta chain was sequenced during a study of T cell responses to AZD1222 COVID-19 vaccine. Study results and caveats: The number of AZD1222 recipients seropositive at baseline was only 5 to 7. Clonal diversity was possibly underestimated, and the donors were mostly white British, with more females.

It was second doses at about 4 or about 12 weeks that were pooled. CDR1 is LNHDA and CDR2 is SQIVND in the germline V gene (reference sequence). Losses at the gene ends were 4 bases for V and 3 bases for J; bases not matched to a gene: 6. The CDR3 spans 15 residues. The table came from immunoSEQ multiplex PCR; TCRdb's copy has only in-frame clones and leaves some out. The sample has about 120,000 clones, more than 65% seen once. This clone is a singleton in its sample. Its specificity is unknown. This sequence joins TRBV19 and TRBJ1-2; 9 bases map to TRBD1. The receptor comes from an adult who received the AZD1222 COVID-19 vaccine. Here the sequenced sample was peripheral blood, taken 28 days after the second AZD1222 dose. The CDR3 loop is CASSTPRTGDYGYTF. The CDR3, as DNA: TGTGCCAGTAGTACCCCCCGGACAGGGGACTATGGCTACACCTTC.